This T cell receptor beta chain was sequenced for a study of human T cells and chemical hapten exposure. Background on the study: Each week of the approximately 23-week study, patients had diphenylcyclopropenone applied to the scalp. A patient group, mainly female, showed alopecia areata, totalis or universalis. Study-level findings and limits: TCRs above 1 in 1000 frequency stayed constant with DPC sensitization.

TCRdb reanalysed the RACE reads using MiXCR and keeps one entry per CDR3 protein. The data show some 190,000 distinct CDR3 sequences, 20% to 25% seen once. Time point reported: patch test 1, 2 weeks after DPC sensitization. Regarding treatment: therapeutic diphenylcyclopropenone sensitization with weekly scalp DPC. A word on this clonotype: The antigen remains unidentified.

This clonotype originated in a woman in her 50s with alopecia areata. Some clones in this sample may be carry-over from other donors' samples. Sequenced material: whole blood, taken in connection with sensitization to the hapten diphenylcyclopropenone (DPC).

CDR3 loop: CASSVGSGRGTEAFF. Written as DNA, the CDR3 is TGTGCCAGCAGCGTAGGGTCCGGCAGGGGGACTGAAGCTTTCTTT. The chain combines TRBV9 with TRBJ1-1; 7 positions match TRBD1. Germline V gene data show CDR1 as SGDLS and CDR2 as YYNGEE. The length of the CDR3 is 15 residues. Losses at the gene ends were 0 bases for V and 5 bases for J; bases not matched to a gene: 7. The entire variable domain, with the rest obtained from reference TRBV9 and TRBJ1-1, is as follows: DSGVTQTPKHLITATGQRVTLRCSPRSGDLSVYWYQQSLDQGLQFLIQYYNGEERAKGNILERFSAQQFPDLHSELNLSSLELGDSALYFCASSVGSGRGTEAFFGQGTRLTVV.